These 32 T cell receptor beta chains share one sample of origin, sequenced in a study of a mutant IDH1 vaccine in newly diagnosed glioma. These TCRs' antigens remain unknown. The sample's time point: week 35, safety follow-up. Vaccinated patients received 300 ug of mutant IDH1 20-mer peptide per dose, with topical imiquimod. The repertoire was sequenced with immunoSEQ multiplex PCR; TCRdb's copy has only in-frame clones and lacks some. The sample has fewer than 55,000 clones; about 86% are singletons. The starting material was PBMCs, obtained from a glioma patient whose treatment included an IDH1 peptide vaccine. The receptors stem from a woman in her thirties or forties with glioma. Some clones in this sample may be carry-over from other donors' samples.

The chain uses TRBV9 and TRBJ1-6; D perhaps matches TRBD1 (6 bases). Germline CDR1 SGDLS, CDR2 YYNGEE. V was cut by 5 bases and J by 9 bases, with 15 bases left in between. The CDR3 sequence is 14 residues long. The CDR3 here is CASSEQGTSSPLHF. CDR3 DNA: TGTGCCAGCAGTGAACAGGGCACTTCTTCACCCCTCCACTTT.

The chain has TRBV21-1 and TRBJ2-7; the listed D gene, TRBD2, was not tested against the DNA. TRBV21-1 is listed as a pseudogene. This CDR3 region has 16 residues. CDR3 protein: CASSKGGLADSYEQYF. DNA for the CDR3: TGTGCCAGCAGCAAAGGGGGTCTAGCGGACTCCTACGAGCAGTACTTC.

By frequency in the sample, this clone is medium-sized (0.01 to 0.1%). J is TRBJ1-3 and V is TRBV29-1; tentatively, D is TRBD1 (6 bases). Germline CDR1 reads SQVTM; CDR2 reads ANQGSEA. This CDR3 is 14 amino acids long. V lost 4 bases and J 2 bases, leaving 12 bases between the germline ends. The CDR3 coding sequence is TGCAGCGTTGTGGCGGGGGCTGCTGGAAACACCATATATTTT. It yields the protein CSVVAGAAGNTIYF.

The rearrangement links TRBV18 to TRBJ2-7; 10 bases fit TRBD2. CDR1 is KGHSH, CDR2 LQKENI, per germline. V shed 1 base and J 6 bases; nucleotides not matched to a gene: 6. The CDR3 consists of 15 residues. The CDR3: CASSPRSGRPVEQYF. CDR3 bases: TGTGCCAGCTCACCACGTAGCGGGAGGCCCGTCGAGCAGTACTTC. Variable domain in full (rest from reference TRBV18 and TRBJ2-7): NAGVMQNPRHLVRRRGQEARLRCSPMKGHSHVYWYRQLPEEGLKFMVYLQKENIIDESGMPKERFSAEFPKEGPSILRIQQVVRGDSAAYFCASSPRSGRPVEQYFGPGTRLTVT.

The chain employs TRBV28 and TRBJ1-2, with 10 bases that match TRBD1. The V gene's germline CDR1 is MDHEN and CDR2 SYDVKM. With 8 bases clipped from V and 4 bases from J, the junction kept 16 bases outside the gene matches. This CDR3 spans 17 amino acids. For the CDR3, the DNA is TGTGCCAGCGAAGCCGGGACAGGGGCTCGGGGGGGCTATGGCTACACCTTC. Translated, it gives CASEAGTGARGGYGYTF.

This clone has just one count. This chain uses TRBV7-6 with TRBJ2-5; 7 bases map to TRBD1. Looked up from germline, CDR1 is SGHVS and CDR2 is FNYEAQ. The J segment lost 2 bases and the V segment lost 4 bases, leaving 10 bases of the junction unmatched. There are 16 residues in the CDR3. CDR3 sequence reads: CASSYAQGERQETQYF. The DNA of the CDR3 is TGTGCCAGCAGCTATGCCCAGGGGGAACGGCAAGAGACCCAGTACTTC.

This clone is a singleton in its sample. The rearrangement joins TRBV28 to TRBJ1-2; TRBD1 might be the D (5 bases). The V gene's germline CDR1 is MDHEN and CDR2 SYDVKM. The CDR3 contains 14 residues. Trimming took 3 bases from V and 4 from J, leaving 12 bases between them. CDR3 region: CASSLVGEVYGYTF. The CDR3, as DNA: TGTGCCAGCAGTTTGGTAGGGGAGGTCTATGGCTACACCTTC.

As concerns this clone: The sample contains more than one DNA sequence encoding this CDR3. This chain uses TRBV5-1 with TRBJ1-5; D possibly corresponds to TRBD1 (5 bases). The CDR3 has 14 amino acids. The germline CDR1 and CDR2 sequences are SGHRS and YFSETQ. The V end lost 0 bases, the J end lost 3 bases, and 7 bases lay between the germline ends. CDR3 nucleotide sequence: TGCGCCAGCAGCTTGGGGGGGAACAATCAGCCCCAGCATTTT. Translated, it gives CASSLGGNNQPQHF.

J is TRBJ2-7 and V is TRBV4-1; a possible D gene is TRBD2 (6 bases). V lost 4 bases and J 0 bases, leaving 13 bases between the germline ends. Germline V gene sequence: CDR1 MGHRA, CDR2 YSYEKL. The CDR3 totals 15 residues. In DNA, the CDR3 is TGCGCCAGCAGCCGAGTGGCGGGAAGCTCCTACGAGCAGTACTTC. It specifies CASSRVAGSSYEQYF.

The V call is TRBV2, the J call TRBJ1-5; 9 bases are a match to TRBD1. The CDR3 consists of 11 residues. The germline CDR1 and CDR2 sequences are SNHLY and FYNNEI. V lost 5 bases to trimming and J lost 14 bases; unmatched junction nucleotides: 4. The CDR3 coding sequence is TGTGCCAGCAGTTCCGGGACAGGGAAGCATTTT. It is translated as CASSSGTGKHF.

In this sample, this clone turned up once. The V call is TRBV6-6, the J call TRBJ2-7, with 11 nucleotides matching TRBD2. Germline trimming cut 7 bases from V and 5 bases from J; bases unmatched to any gene: 7. Germline values: CDR1 MNHNY, CDR2 SVGAGI (reference sequence). The CDR3 totals 14 residues. CDR3 sequence (DNA): TGTGCCAGCACCCCACTAGCGGGAGTACACGAGCAGTACTTC. Residues: CASTPLAGVHEQYF.

The chain is built from TRBV2 and TRBJ2-2, with D perhaps being TRBD1 or TRBD2 (5 bases each). CDR3 size: 16 residues. Germline values: CDR1 SNHLY, CDR2 FYNNEI. V was shortened by 8 bases and J by 2 bases, with 18 bases between the two germline ends. As DNA, the CDR3 is TGTGCCAGCTCTATAACCGGGACGGATAACACCGGGGAGCTGTTTTTT. Residues: CASSITGTDNTGELFF.

The chain has TRBV7-9 and TRBJ2-7, with D possibly being TRBD1 or TRBD2 (5 bases each). The CDR3 is 13 amino acids. Germline CDR1 reads SEHNR; CDR2 reads FQNEAQ (reference sequence). Trimming stripped 8 bases from V and 9 bases from J, with 20 bases between. For the CDR3, the DNA is TGTGCCAGCCTAGGGACCTCTCGGGGATCGCAGTACTTC. It specifies CASLGTSRGSQYF.

V is TRBV19 and J is TRBJ1-4; D remains ambiguous. Germline V gene sequence: CDR1 LNHDA, CDR2 SQIVND (reference sequence). This CDR3 is 13 amino acids long. V was trimmed by 4 bases and J by 8 bases, leaving 11 bases between them. The CDR3 DNA is TGTGCCAGTAGTACACCCGGTGGGGAAAAACTGTTTTTT. It yields the protein CASSTPGGEKLFF.

The chain couples TRBV7-2 to TRBJ1-2; D remains unclear. V dropped 4 bases and J dropped 6 bases, with 9 bases sitting between them. This CDR3 spans 12 amino acids. Germline V gene lookup returns CDR1 SGHTA and CDR2 FQGNSA. CDR3 coding DNA: TGTGCCAGCAGCTACCGGCGGAATGGCTACACCTTC. This sequence encodes CASSYRRNGYTF. The entire variable domain, with the rest obtained from reference TRBV7-2 and TRBJ1-2, is as follows: GAGVSQSPSNKVTEKGKDVELRCDPISGHTALYWYRQSLGQGLEFLIYFQGNSAPDKSGLPSDRFSAERTGGSVSTLTIQRTQQEDSAVYLCASSYRRNGYTFGSGTRLTVV.

In this sample, this clone turned up a few times. This chain uses TRBV4-2 with TRBJ2-2; 10 nucleotides line up with TRBD2. V lost 4 bases, J lost 6 bases, and 14 bases stayed unmatched. This CDR3 contains 18 residues. Germline assignment: CDR1 LGHNA and CDR2 YNFKEQ. CDR3 sequence: CASSRGTSEIGYSGELFF. The CDR3 DNA follows: TGTGCCAGCAGCCGAGGGACTAGCGAAATTGGATATTCCGGGGAGCTGTTTTTT.

This CDR3 reads CASSVGQGSTEQYF. In DNA form, the CDR3 reads TGTGCCAGCAGCGTGGGACAGGGAAGCACCGAGCAGTACTTC. V gene TRBV11-3 combines with J gene TRBJ2-7; 9 bases line up with TRBD1. Germline assignment: CDR1 SGHNT and CDR2 YENEEA. This CDR3 spans 14 amino acids. With 5 bases clipped from V and 6 bases from J, the junction kept 8 bases outside the gene matches.

The genes are TRBV10-3 and TRBJ2-5, with TRBD2 identical over 7 bases. The V gene end was trimmed by 6 bases and the J gene end by 5 bases; junction bases not matched to a gene: 9. The V gene's germline CDR1 is ENHRY and CDR2 SYGVKD. CDR3 length: 14 amino acids. CDR3 in DNA: TGTGCCATCAGATCTAGCGGAGCCCGTGAGACCCAGTACTTC. Translated, it gives CAIRSSGARETQYF.

The V and J genes are TRBV6-6 and TRBJ1-1; D ambiguous. The CDR3 covers 11 residues. CDR1 is MNHNY, CDR2 SVGAGI, per germline (reference sequence). Trimming left V 6 bases short and J 2 bases short, with 4 bases between. CDR3 protein: CASRTNTEAFF. The CDR3 DNA reads as TGTGCCAGCAGGACAAACACTGAAGCTTTCTTT.

The genes are TRBV19 and TRBJ2-3; 8 bases are a match to TRBD2. Germline assignment: CDR1 LNHDA and CDR2 SQIVND (reference sequence). The CDR3 extends over 15 amino acids. Trimming removed 7 bases from V and 6 bases from J; junction bases left unmatched: 12. The CDR3 here is CASKTGGRLSDTQYF. CDR3 in DNA: TGTGCCAGTAAGACTGGCGGGAGGTTAAGCGATACGCAGTATTTT.

This clone was seen only a few times. This chain joins TRBV10-3 and TRBJ2-5; the match to TRBD2 covers 8 bases. The V gene's germline CDR1 is ENHRY and CDR2 SYGVKD. The length of the CDR3 is 15 residues. The V and J ends lost 4 bases and 1 base, in that order; junction bases with no gene match: 5. The chain's CDR3 is CAISAESGGQETQYF. In DNA form, the CDR3 reads TGTGCCATCAGTGCCGAGAGCGGGGGCCAAGAGACCCAGTACTTC.

The chain carries TRBV14 and TRBJ2-7; 13 nucleotides align to TRBD2. This CDR3 has 14 amino acids. Germline lookup yields CDR1 SGHDN and CDR2 FVKESK. Unmatched junction bases numbered 5, after V lost 0 bases and J lost 12 bases. Here the CDR3 DNA reads TGTGCCAGCAGCCAAGATACTAGCGGGAGGGCCGTGTACTTC. Protein sequence: CASSQDTSGRAVYF.

This chain links TRBV5-6 with TRBJ2-3; possibly TRBD1 or TRBD2 for D (5 bases each). Germline lookup yields CDR1 SGHDT and CDR2 YYEEEE. Trimming stripped 0 bases from V and 3 bases from J, with 8 bases between. This CDR3 contains 14 residues. This CDR3 is CASSLGGPTDTQYF. Written as DNA, the CDR3 is TGTGCCAGCAGCTTGGGGGGACCGACAGATACGCAGTATTTT.

The count of this clone is one. J is TRBJ2-1 and V is TRBV28, with D possibly TRBD1 on 5 matching bases. The CDR3 consists of 13 residues. CDR1 is MDHEN and CDR2 is SYDVKM in the germline V gene. The germline V and J ends were trimmed by 3 bases and 6 bases, with 9 bases remaining between them. The CDR3 sequence: CASSLTEVNEQFF. In DNA form, the CDR3 reads TGTGCCAGCAGTTTGACAGAGGTCAATGAGCAGTTCTTC.

This sequence joins TRBV19 and TRBJ1-4, with D unresolved. The germline gives CDR1 LNHDA, CDR2 SQIVND (reference sequence). The CDR3 runs 17 residues. Trimming took off 10 bases at V and 0 bases at J, with 21 bases between the two ends. The CDR3 sequence: CATSAVGRSATNEKLFF. CDR3 nucleotides: TGTGCCACCTCCGCGGTCGGCCGCTCCGCAACTAATGAAAAACTGTTTTTT.

V is TRBV5-1 and J is TRBJ1-1; no clear D. V lost 1 base, J lost 5 bases, and 9 bases lay in between. This CDR3 spans 13 amino acids. Germline-derived CDR1 and CDR2 are SGHRS and YFSETQ. CDR3 region: CASSLTWKTEAFF. The CDR3 DNA follows: TGCGCCAGCAGCTTGACTTGGAAGACTGAAGCTTTCTTT.

This clone was detected only once. The chain joins TRBV5-4 to TRBJ2-7, with D possibly being TRBD2 (6 bases). The CDR3 has 14 amino acids. V was cut by 4 bases and J by 3 bases, with 14 bases left in between. Germline CDR1 reads SGHNT; CDR2 reads YYREEE (reference sequence). CDR3 residues: CASSLGGRVYEQYF. CDR3 nucleotide sequence: TGTGCCAGCAGCCTGGGGGGTAGGGTCTACGAGCAGTACTTC.

The chain recombines TRBV9 with TRBJ2-7; D is possibly TRBD2 (5 bases). This CDR3 has 15 amino acids. Germline V gives CDR1 SGDLS, CDR2 YYNGEE. Between the trimmed V and J ends, which lost 0 bases and 4 bases, there was a span of 14 bases. CDR3 protein: CASSVGGPVAYEQYF. The CDR3 DNA reads TGTGCCAGCAGCGTAGGAGGGCCTGTGGCGTACGAGCAGTACTTC.

This sequence joins TRBV4-3 and TRBJ2-7; 8 bases are shared with TRBD2. Germline lookup yields CDR1 LGHNA and CDR2 YSLEER. This CDR3 is 15 amino acids long. Trimming took 2 bases from V and 1 from J; bases not matched to a gene: 4. The CDR3 DNA reads as TGCGCCAGCAGCCAACAACTAGCGGTTTCCTACGAGCAGTACTTC. Protein: CASSQQLAVSYEQYF.

The chain carries TRBV4-2 and TRBJ2-2; 10 bases are a match to TRBD2. V lost 4 bases, J lost 6 bases, and 11 bases stayed unmatched. The germline CDR1 and CDR2 sequences are LGHNA and YNFKEQ. This CDR3 region has 17 residues. The CDR3 protein is CASSPITASGSAGELFF. CDR3 coding DNA: TGTGCCAGCAGCCCCATTACCGCTAGCGGGAGCGCCGGGGAGCTGTTTTTT.

This sequence joins TRBV6-1 and TRBJ2-7; D may match TRBD1 or TRBD2 (6 bases each). There are 15 residues in the CDR3. Germline V gene lookup returns CDR1 MNHNS and CDR2 SASEGT. Deletions cut 4 bases from V and 4 bases from J, with 17 bases between. The CDR3 sequence: CASSVADRGGYEQYF. The CDR3 DNA follows: TGTGCCAGCAGTGTGGCAGACAGAGGGGGGTACGAGCAGTACTTC.

This chain connects TRBV18 to TRBJ1-5; D unclear. V was cut by 4 bases and J by 6 bases, with 7 bases left in between. The germline gives CDR1 KGHSH, CDR2 LQKENI. The CDR3 spans 12 residues. In DNA form, the CDR3 reads TGTGCCAGCTCACAGAGGCCTCAGCCCCAGCATTTT. It is translated as CASSQRPQPQHF.